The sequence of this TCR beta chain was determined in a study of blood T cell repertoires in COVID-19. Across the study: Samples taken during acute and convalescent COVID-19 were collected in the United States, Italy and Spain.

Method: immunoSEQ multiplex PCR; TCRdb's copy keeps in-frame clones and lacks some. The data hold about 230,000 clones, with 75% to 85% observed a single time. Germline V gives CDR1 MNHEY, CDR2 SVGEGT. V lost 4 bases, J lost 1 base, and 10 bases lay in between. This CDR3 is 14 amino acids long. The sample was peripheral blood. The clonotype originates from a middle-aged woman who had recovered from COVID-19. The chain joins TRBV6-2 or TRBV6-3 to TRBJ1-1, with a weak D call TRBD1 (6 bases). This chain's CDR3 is CASSFYRENTEAFF. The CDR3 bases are TGTGCCAGCAGTTTCTACAGGGAGAACACTGAAGCTTTCTTT.